The 5 T cell receptor beta chains in this list originate from one sample, sequenced in a study of T cells in Graves' hyperthyroidism and ophthalmopathy (dated by TCRdb to about 2019). The library was built by means of multiplex PCR. TCRdb shows the sequencer as Illumina HiSeq 2000. TCR beta CDR3 regions were amplified from RNA transcripts. For the first round of RT-PCR on the TCR CDR3, the HTBI primer set was used together with the Qiagen OneStep RT-PCR kit. TCRdb applied fastp at Q25 and MiXCR to the public reads, then kept only in-frame beta chains. One record per CDR3 amino acid sequence lists the most common genes and DNA. In this sample the table shows approximately 400,000 distinct CDR3 sequences, 25% of which occur a single time. 73% of the sample goes to the ten largest clones. Sequencing used blood. All receptors derive from a man aged 45-65 years with Graves' hyperthyroidism.

This clonotype was seen ten or more times. The rearrangement uses TRBV7-3 and TRBJ2-7, with 9 bases matching TRBD2. Germline-derived CDR1 and CDR2 are SGHTA and FQGTGA. Losses at the gene ends were 5 bases for V and 3 bases for J; bases not matched to a gene: 11. CDR3 length: 16 residues. The CDR3 is CASSPEPREGLYEQYF. The CDR3 DNA is TGTGCCAGCAGCCCCGAGCCGCGGGAGGGCCTCTACGAGCAGTACTTC.

This clonotype was counted many times. V is TRBV3-1 and J is TRBJ2-7, with 9 bases lining up with TRBD1. Germline V CDR1 and CDR2: LGHDT, YNNKEL (reference sequence). The CDR3 extends over 13 amino acids. Germline trimming cut 4 bases from V and 7 bases from J; bases unmatched to any gene: 5. The CDR3 DNA sequence: TGTGCCAGCAGCCTGAGGACAGGGGATGAGCAGTACTTC. Protein: CASSLRTGDEQYF.

This clonotype was picked up many times. V is TRBV27 and J is TRBJ2-7; 14 nucleotides match TRBD2. With 3 bases clipped from V and 5 bases from J, the junction kept 0 bases outside the gene matches. CDR1 is MNHEY, CDR2 SMNVEV, per germline (reference sequence). The CDR3 is made up of 14 amino acids. CDR3 nucleotide sequence: TGTGCCAGCAGTTTGGGACTAGCGGGAGACGAGCAGTACTTC. It translates to CASSLGLAGDEQYF.

The chain joins TRBV25-1 to TRBJ1-1; 9 bases are shared with TRBD1. CDR1 MGHDK and CDR2 SYGVNS come from the germline V gene. This CDR3 region has 15 residues. Trimming removed 6 bases from V and 3 bases from J; junction bases left unmatched: 8. CDR3 sequence reads: CASSTTGGWDTEAFF. CDR3 in DNA: TGTGCCAGCAGCACAACAGGGGGCTGGGACACTGAAGCTTTCTTT. Full variable domain (rest looked up from reference TRBV25-1 and TRBJ1-1): EADIYQTPRYLVIGTGKKITLECSQTMGHDKMYWYQQDPGMELHLIHYSYGVNSTEKGDLSSESTVSRIRTEHFPLTLESARPSHTSQYLCASSTTGGWDTEAFFGQGTRLTVV.

To note about this clonotype: An end of the junction differs from the germline gene, which may be a read error. This chain connects TRBV11-2 to TRBJ2-7, with a weak D call TRBD1 (5 bases). The CDR3 runs 12 residues. The germline V gene has CDR1 SGHAT and CDR2 FQNNGV. CDR3 amino acids: CASSQEGAEQYF. The CDR3 nucleotides read TGCGCCAGCAGCCAAGAAGGGGCGGAGCAGTACTTC. Full variable domain (outside the CDR3, taken from reference TRBV11-2 and TRBJ2-7): EAGVAQSPRYKIIEKRQSVAFWCNPISGHATLYWYQQILGQGPKLLIQFQNNGVVDDSQLPKDRFSAERLKGVDSTLKIQPAKLEDSAVYLCASSQEGAEQYFGPGTRLTVT.